This TCR beta chain was documented in a study of T cells in Graves' hyperthyroidism and ophthalmopathy. General observations from the study: Stable hyperthyroidism was told apart from ophthalmopathy by a model built on 13 V-J features.

The CDR3 runs 15 residues. Germline assignment: CDR1 LNHNV and CDR2 YYDKDF (reference sequence). Trimming took off 5 bases at V and 0 bases at J, with 13 bases between the two ends. This clonotype was seen only a few times. The antigen remains undetermined. RNA transcripts provided the source from which TCR beta CDR3 regions were amplified. In the first-round RT-PCR of the TCR CDR3, the HTBI primer set was used. Via MiXCR, TCRdb re-called the multiplex PCR reads, giving one row per CDR3 protein. In the table there are hundreds of thousands of distinct CDR3 sequences, around 15% of which are singletons. Over 18 months, lack of ophthalmopathy progression marked Graves' hyperthyroidism as stable. Clinical symptoms, serum thyroxine and TRAb, thyroid ultrasound and orbital computed tomography together formed the diagnostic basis.

Sequenced input: blood. The V call is TRBV15, the J call TRBJ1-1, with D unresolved. The source is a woman aged 18-35 years with Graves' hyperthyroidism. CDR3 residues: CATSPTRAVNTEAFF. In DNA, the CDR3 is TGTGCCACCAGCCCGACACGGGCGGTGAACACTGAAGCTTTCTTT.